The 20 T cell receptor beta chains given below trace back to one sample, sequenced in a study of CD8 T cells in Susac syndrome. Reverse transcription used about 0.45 to 1 ug RNA and random hexamers. TCRdb redid the calling of the immunoSEQ multiplex PCR reads with MiXCR, one entry per CDR3 protein. The sample contains about 120,000 distinct CDR3 sequences, around 94% of which appear only once. Sequenced material: CD4+ T cells from PBMCs. Receptors were obtained from a human donor in good health.

V is TRBV19 and J is TRBJ2-1; 9 bases are a match to TRBD1. The CDR3 is 14 residues long. V lost 6 bases, J lost 4 bases, and 4 bases stayed unmatched. CDR1 is LNHDA, CDR2 SQIVND, per germline (reference sequence). As DNA, the CDR3 is TGTGCCAGTAGGGCGACAGGGGGTTACAATGAGCAGTTCTTC. It encodes CASRATGGYNEQFF. Based on the CDR3 plus reference TRBV19 and TRBJ2-1, the full variable domain is DGGITQSPKYLFRKEGQNVTLSCEQNLNHDAMYWYRQDPGQGLRLIYYSQIVNDFQKGDIAEGYSVSREKKESFPLTVTSAQKNPTAFYLCASRATGGYNEQFFGPGTRLTVL.

The CDR3 loop reads CASSPGPSETQYF. The CDR3 nucleotides are TGTGCCAGCTCACCAGGACCGTCAGAGACCCAGTACTTC. This sequence joins TRBV18 and TRBJ2-5; D call uncertain. The CDR3 runs to 13 residues. V shed 2 bases and J shed 4 bases, with 8 bases lying between them. Germline CDR1 is KGHSH and CDR2 is LQKENI. The full variable domain, with the rest looked up from reference TRBV18 and TRBJ2-5, is NAGVMQNPRHLVRRRGQEARLRCSPMKGHSHVYWYRQLPEEGLKFMVYLQKENIIDESGMPKERFSAEFPKEGPSILRIQQVVRGDSAAYFCASSPGPSETQYFGPGTRLLVL.

DNA of the CDR3: TGTGCCAGCAGCCCCGTTTCCTCGGAGGGCCAGCCCCAGCATTTT. It codes for CASSPVSSEGQPQHF. This sequence joins TRBV2 and TRBJ1-5, with D uncertain. Looked up from germline, CDR1 is SNHLY and CDR2 is FYNNEI. The CDR3 loop spans 15 amino acids. The V end lost 6 bases, the J end lost 7 bases, and 19 bases lay between the germline ends.

This chain links TRBV7-2 with TRBJ2-7; TRBD2 matches 8 bases. V shed 1 base and J 6 bases; nucleotides not matched to a gene: 8. CDR1 is SGHTA, CDR2 FQGNSA, per germline. There are 15 residues in the CDR3. The CDR3 region has the DNA TGTGCCAGCAGCTTAGACGGACTAGCCCGATTCGAGCAGTACTTC. Encoded protein: CASSLDGLARFEQYF.

The chain joins TRBV2 to TRBJ2-7; 10 bases agree with TRBD1. Germline loops: CDR1 SNHLY, CDR2 FYNNEI. The trim removed 4 bases at V and 5 bases at J, leaving 5 bases unmatched. The CDR3 length is 14 residues. The CDR3 DNA follows: TGTGCCAGCAGTGGACAGGGGGCGTTTGACGAGCAGTACTTC. Translating gives CASSGQGAFDEQYF.

This sequence joins TRBV12-3 or TRBV12-4 and TRBJ1-5; possible D gene TRBD1, 5 bases. The CDR3 extends over 12 amino acids. The germline V and J ends were trimmed by 5 bases and 14 bases, with 16 bases remaining between them. As DNA, the CDR3 is TGTGCCAGCAGTCGCGACAGCCTAGAAAAGCATTTT. Translating it yields CASSRDSLEKHF.

The chain has TRBV12-3 or TRBV12-4 and TRBJ2-7, with 9 nucleotides matching TRBD1. V trimming: 7 bases; J trimming: 5 bases; junction bases outside the gene matches: 12. There are 15 residues in the CDR3. The CDR3 reads CASTHGTGSMDEQYF. For the CDR3, the DNA is TGTGCCAGCACCCATGGGACAGGGAGCATGGACGAGCAGTACTTC.

This clonotype was counted once. This rearrangement joins TRBV3-1 to TRBJ2-1; weak D call: TRBD2 (6 bases). The germline gives CDR1 LGHDT, CDR2 YNNKEL (reference sequence). The germline V and J ends were trimmed by 1 base and 0 bases, with 10 bases remaining between them. This CDR3 is 16 amino acids long. The CDR3: CASSQAGGTSYNEQFF. The CDR3 nucleotides are TGTGCCAGCAGCCAAGCGGGCGGGACCTCCTACAATGAGCAGTTCTTC.

The chain couples TRBV19 to TRBJ2-5; tentative D call: TRBD2 (6 bases). V dropped 7 bases and J dropped 6 bases, with 15 bases sitting between them. Per the germline V gene, CDR1 is LNHDA and CDR2 is SQIVND (reference sequence). The CDR3 has 13 residues. This CDR3 is CASNTGLGQTQYF. The DNA of the CDR3 is TGTGCCAGTAATACGGGACTTGGGCAGACCCAGTACTTC.

The chain uses TRBV7-9 and TRBJ2-5, with D perhaps TRBD2 (5 bases). V dropped 2 bases and J dropped 4 bases, with 14 bases sitting between them. This CDR3 region has 15 residues. CDR1 and CDR2 from the germline V gene are SEHNR and FQNEAQ (reference sequence). CDR3 region: CASSLTLRAGETQYF. DNA of the CDR3: TGTGCCAGCAGCTTAACCCTTCGGGCGGGAGAGACCCAGTACTTC.

The rearrangement links TRBV7-2 to TRBJ2-7; possibly TRBD1 for D (5 bases). The CDR3 loop spans 13 amino acids. Germline V gene lookup returns CDR1 SGHTA and CDR2 FQGNSA. V lost 5 bases to trimming and J lost 1 base, with 9 bases between them. CDR3 residues: CASSHQGSYEQYF. CDR3 sequence (DNA): TGTGCCAGCAGCCACCAGGGTTCCTACGAGCAGTACTTC. The full variable domain, completed using reference TRBV7-2 and TRBJ2-7, is GAGVSQSPSNKVTEKGKDVELRCDPISGHTALYWYRQSLGQGLEFLIYFQGNSAPDKSGLPSDRFSAERTGGSVSTLTIQRTQQEDSAVYLCASSHQGSYEQYFGPGTRLTVT.

The rearrangement uses TRBV6-5 and TRBJ1-3; D is ambiguous. Trimming took off 0 bases at V and 2 bases at J, with 8 bases between the two ends. The CDR3 spans 15 residues. The V gene's germline CDR1 is MNHEY and CDR2 SVGAGI. CDR3 sequence (DNA): TGTGCCAGCAGTTACTCTATCGTTACTGGAAACACCATATATTTT. Translation gives CASSYSIVTGNTIYF.

The chain joins TRBV2 to TRBJ2-3; D uncertain. The CDR3 contains 13 residues. V shed 6 bases and J shed 4 bases, with 11 bases lying between them. Germline values: CDR1 SNHLY, CDR2 FYNNEI. The CDR3 is CASRADVADTQYF. The DNA of the CDR3 is TGTGCCAGCAGGGCCGACGTCGCAGATACGCAGTATTTT.

This clonotype has only one observation. This sequence joins TRBV7-9 and TRBJ2-5, with TRBD1 matching over 8 bases. Germline loops: CDR1 SEHNR, CDR2 FQNEAQ (reference sequence). The CDR3 length is 16 residues. Trimming removed 5 bases from V and 4 bases from J; junction bases left unmatched: 12. CDR3 in DNA: TGTGCCAGCAGCCCTCCAATTGGACAGGGCGGAGAGACCCAGTACTTC. Encoded protein: CASSPPIGQGGETQYF.

This chain joins TRBV3-1 and TRBJ2-1, with 15 bases matching TRBD2. CDR3 size: 16 residues. Germline CDR1 reads LGHDT; CDR2 reads YNNKEL (reference sequence). V shed 4 bases, J shed 7 bases, and the junction held 5 bases outside the gene matches. The CDR3 reads CASSRSGLAGGNEQFF. As DNA, the CDR3 is TGTGCCAGCAGCCGGTCGGGACTAGCGGGGGGAAATGAGCAGTTCTTC.

The rearrangement links TRBV7-2 to TRBJ2-1; D might be TRBD1 or TRBD2, each matching 6 bases. Trimming shortened V by 3 bases and J by 16 bases, and 16 bases separated the two germline ends. The length of the CDR3 is 12 residues. The germline V gene encodes CDR1 SGHTA and CDR2 FQGNSA. The CDR3 DNA sequence: TGTGCCAGCAGCTTTATCGGGGGCCATACATTCTTC. Amino acid sequence: CASSFIGGHTFF.

This clonotype was found a few times. This chain uses TRBV6-1 with TRBJ1-2; TRBD1 matches at 9 bases. Germline loops: CDR1 MNHNS, CDR2 SASEGT. CDR3 length: 14 residues. Losses at the gene ends were 4 bases for V and 6 bases for J; bases not matched to a gene: 6. The CDR3 DNA reads as TGTGCCAGCAGTGTCCGGACAGGGGTGGATGGCTACACCTTC. This sequence encodes CASSVRTGVDGYTF.

About this clonotype: A read error may produce the germline difference seen at one junction end. The chain combines TRBV11-2 with TRBJ1-1, with D tentatively TRBD1 (6 bases). CDR1 and CDR2 from the germline V gene are SGHAT and FQNNGV. This CDR3 comprises 13 residues. CDR3 sequence reads: CASSPQRDTEAFF. For the CDR3, the DNA is TGTGCCAGCAGCCCACAACGGGACACCGAAGCTTTCTTT.

The chain is built from TRBV29-1 and TRBJ2-7; D is possibly TRBD1 (6 bases). V dropped 3 bases and J dropped 6 bases, with 15 bases sitting between them. Germline V lookup: CDR1 SQVTM, CDR2 ANQGSEA. The CDR3 runs 13 residues. The CDR3 DNA follows: TGCAGCGTTGAGGAAAACAGGGTTGGCGAGCAGTACTTC. Translated: CSVEENRVGEQYF.

The genes are TRBV7-9 and TRBJ2-1; D possibly matches TRBD1 or TRBD2 (5 bases each). This CDR3 spans 16 amino acids. Germline CDR1 is SEHNR and CDR2 is FQNEAQ (reference sequence). The V end lost 5 bases, the J end lost 6 bases, and 20 bases lay between the germline ends. The CDR3: CASSPLRRMRGNEQFF. The DNA for the CDR3 is TGTGCCAGCAGCCCCCTCCGGCGGATGAGGGGCAATGAGCAGTTCTTC.